The rows below give T cell receptor beta chains drawn from one sample of a study of T cell responses to AZD1222 COVID-19 vaccine. Data came from immunoSEQ multiplex PCR; TCRdb stores just in-frame clones and leaves some out. The data contain about 120,000 clones, almost 90% of them singletons. The material was peripheral blood, obtained on day 0 of AZD1222 vaccination. These receptors were collected from an adult in good health. Each CDR3 is given with its conserved first and last residue. The order of the fields is V gene, J gene, clone size, D gene, CDR3 protein, CDR3 DNA. The D gene is left open where the match is weak. Where a row states a size, it is once, few, many or the class of an expanded clone; other rows omit it.

>TRBV5-8|TRBJ1-4|-|TRBD1
CASSFGTGGNEKLFF
TGTGCCAGCAGCTTCGGGACAGGGGGAAACGAAAAACTGTTTTTT
>TRBV6-2/TRBV6-3|TRBJ1-6|-|-
CASSTIRPGSGSPLHF
TGTGCCAGCAGTACGATCCGTCCAGGGTCTGGTTCACCCCTCCACTTT
>TRBV3-1/TRBV3-2|TRBJ1-1|-|TRBD1
CASSQQGANTEAFF
TGTGCCAGCAGCCAACAGGGGGCGAACACTGAAGCTTTCTTT
>TRBV18|TRBJ1-1|-|TRBD1
CASSPRRGQRDAEAFF
TGTGCCAGCTCACCACGCCGGGGACAGCGAGACGCTGAAGCTTTCTTT
>TRBV5-4|TRBJ2-3|-|-
CASSARTESTDTQYF
TGTGCCAGCAGCGCAAGGACAGAGAGCACAGATACGCAGTATTTT
>TRBV14|TRBJ1-1|-|-
CASSQPPTTEAFF
TGTGCCAGCAGCCAACCCCCGACGACGGAAGCTTTCTTT
>TRBV7-9|TRBJ1-6|-|-
CASSPGTADNSPLHF
TGTGCCAGCAGCCCAGGGACCGCCGATAATTCACCCCTCCACTTT
>TRBV2|TRBJ2-3|once|TRBD1
CASSTGEDFLATDTQYF
TGTGCCAGCAGCACAGGGGAAGATTTTCTCGCGACAGATACGCAGTATTTT
>TRBV29-1|TRBJ1-5|-|-
CSVDSGDVWDQPQHF
TGCAGCGTTGATTCAGGGGACGTTTGGGATCAGCCCCAGCATTTT
>TRBV2|TRBJ2-2|few|TRBD1
CASTPGQGGTGELFF
TGTGCCAGCACCCCCGGACAGGGAGGAACCGGGGAGCTGTTTTTT
>TRBV11-3|TRBJ2-1|-|TRBD1
CASSPRQGTVSNEQFF
TGTGCCAGCAGCCCCCGACAGGGTACAGTCTCCAATGAGCAGTTCTTC
>TRBV2|TRBJ2-4|-|-
CASCYRPEAKNIQYF
TGTGCCAGCTGTTACAGGCCGGAGGCCAAAAACATTCAGTACTTC
>TRBV11-2|TRBJ2-7|-|-
CASSFSVTYEQYF
TGTGCCAGCAGCTTTTCCGTTACCTACGAGCAGTACTTC
>TRBV7-9|TRBJ1-1|-|-
CATRKRRVGAQMNTEAFF
TGTGCCACCAGAAAAAGGCGAGTCGGGGCCCAAATGAACACTGAAGCTTTCTTT
>TRBV6-2/TRBV6-3|TRBJ2-7|few|-
CASSYGGRSYEQYF
TGTGCCAGCAGTTACGGCGGACGCTCCTACGAGCAGTACTTC
>TRBV7-3|TRBJ2-1|-|-
CASSPTDYNEQFF
TGTGCCAGCAGCCCGACAGATTACAATGAGCAGTTCTTC
>TRBV28|TRBJ1-2|-|TRBD1
CASSPPRTGDRGGYTF
TGTGCCAGCAGCCCCCCCCGGACAGGGGATCGAGGTGGCTACACCTTC
>TRBV12-3/TRBV12-4|TRBJ1-2|-|-
CASPGHYGYTF
TGTGCCAGTCCAGGGCACTATGGCTACACCTTC
>TRBV4-3|TRBJ1-1|few|-
CASSQDRGNTEAFF
TGCGCCAGCAGCCAAGATCGCGGGAACACTGAAGCTTTCTTT
>TRBV27|TRBJ2-5|-|-
CASRPSGGETQYF
TGTGCCAGCAGGCCCTCTGGGGGAGAGACCCAGTACTTC
>TRBV28|TRBJ1-4|-|-
CASSFTGAPRMFF
TGTGCCAGCAGTTTTACGGGAGCTCCGAGGATGTTTTTT
>TRBV6-5|TRBJ1-5|-|-
CASREDSPNQPQHF
TGTGCCAGCAGAGAGGACAGCCCGAATCAGCCCCAGCATTTT
>TRBV19|TRBJ2-5|-|-
CASSRGRETQYF
TGTGCCAGTAGTAGGGGGAGGGAGACCCAGTACTTC
>TRBV19|TRBJ1-1|-|TRBD1
CASSIVGTGGRAFF
TGTGCCAGTAGTATAGTTGGGACAGGGGGCCGAGCTTTCTTT
>TRBV5-1|TRBJ2-7|-|-
CASSLNSLGSYEQYF
TGCGCCAGCAGCTTGAATAGCTTGGGCTCCTACGAGCAGTACTTC
>TRBV7-6|TRBJ1-2|-|TRBD1
CASSSIAGRQGHGYTF
TGTGCCAGCAGCTCCATAGCGGGGCGACAGGGCCATGGCTACACCTTC
>TRBV7-9|TRBJ1-4|few|TRBD1
CASRGQGKEKLFF
TGTGCCAGCAGAGGACAGGGGAAGGAAAAACTGTTTTTT
>TRBV6-6|TRBJ2-3|-|-
CASSYRVVESTDTQYF
TGTGCCAGCAGTTACCGGGTGGTTGAGAGCACAGATACGCAGTATTTT
>TRBV5-1|TRBJ1-2|-|-
CASSLGVQAKPPSYGYTF
TGCGCCAGCAGCTTGGGCGTACAGGCCAAACCTCCTTCCTATGGCTACACCTTC